The clone carrying this T cell receptor (beta chain) has ten or more counts. Its antigen is unidentified. Described time point: newly diagnosed GD, antithyroid drugs for less than 3 months. PBMC-derived RNA was used for the TCR library. Between the trimmed V and J ends, which lost 4 bases and 2 bases, there was a span of 13 bases. The CDR3 is 15 residues long. CDR1 is KGHSH, CDR2 LQKENI, per germline. These data originate in a study of regulatory T cells in long-lasting Graves disease. Broader study findings: Persistent patients had more shared public clonotypes (about 2,700) than new patients (around 1,000). Persistent cases favored TRBV28, TRBJ1-2 and TRBJ2-5.

In building TCR beta libraries, iRepertoire HTBI primers were used together with Arm-PCR of CDR3 regions. TCRdb recomputed calls from the multiplex PCR reads with MiXCR, one row per CDR3 protein. The sample holds roughly 500,000 distinct CDR3 sequences, approximately 12% seen once. These data are also associated with another study on T cells in Graves' hyperthyroidism and ophthalmopathy.

Here the sequenced sample was peripheral blood mononuclear cells (PBMCs), taken at new diagnosis, from a patient treated with antithyroid drugs. The J gene is TRBJ2-3, the V gene TRBV18; D gene ambiguous. The TCR sequence derives from a woman aged 30 to 39 with Graves disease. The CDR3 here is CASSRMGTDTDTQYF. In DNA, the CDR3 is TGTGCCAGCTCACGTATGGGAACAGACACAGATACGCAGTATTTT.